Listed here are 25 T cell receptor beta chains from one sample, sequenced in a study of cytomegalovirus exposure and HLA in healthy donors. The PCR used 60 Vbeta and 13 Jbeta primers. The protocol was immunoSEQ multiplex PCR, while the TCRdb copy is restricted to in-frame clones and leaves out a portion. Found here are about 130,000 clones, 60% to 85% of them singletons; the top ten hold around 1.3%. Material for sequencing was PBMCs. The receptors shown here come from a female donor in good health and CMV-seronegative.

Note on this clone: The germline gene is not matched at one end of the junction; a read error may be the cause. The rearrangement joins TRBV6-5 to TRBJ2-4, with D perhaps matching TRBD1 (6 bases). Germline V gene sequence: CDR1 MNHEY, CDR2 SVGAGI. The CDR3 is 14 amino acids. The CDR3 DNA sequence: TGTGCCAGCAGTTACTCGTACAGGGAAAACAGTCAGTACTTC. Amino acid sequence: CASSYSYRENSQYF.

This clone was seen once. The CDR3 loop reads CASTGAIGTSGPAYEQYF. The CDR3 DNA reads as TGTGCCAGCACCGGGGCCATAGGAACTAGCGGGCCTGCCTACGAGCAGTACTTC. The chain is built from TRBV28 and TRBJ2-7, with 9 bases fitting TRBD2. The CDR3 length is 18 residues. Germline V gene lookup returns CDR1 MDHEN and CDR2 SYDVKM. Trimming took 7 bases from V and 2 from J; bases not matched to a gene: 18. Looking up the rest from reference TRBV28 and TRBJ2-7 gives the full variable domain: DVKVTQSSRYLVKRTGEKVFLECVQDMDHENMFWYRQDPGLGLRLIYFSYDVKMKEKGDIPEGYSVSREKKERFSLILESASTNQTSMYLCASTGAIGTSGPAYEQYFGPGTRLTVT.

The table lists this clone with a count of one. The chain links TRBV10-1 to TRBJ2-7, with D tentatively TRBD2 (6 bases). Germline V gene lookup returns CDR1 WNHNN and CDR2 SYGVQD (reference sequence). This CDR3 region has 13 residues. Trimming cost V 11 bases and J 9 bases, with 23 bases left between them. Here the CDR3 reads CAPPRGTGSPQYF. DNA for the CDR3: TGCGCCCCCCCCCGGGGGACCGGCTCGCCGCAGTACTTC.

V is TRBV19 and J is TRBJ2-7; 11 positions agree with TRBD2. V shed 8 bases and J 1 base; nucleotides not matched to a gene: 4. There are 14 residues in the CDR3. The V gene's germline CDR1 is LNHDA and CDR2 SQIVND (reference sequence). The CDR3 nucleotides are TGTGCCAGTGCGACTAGCGGGGCTTCCTACGAGCAGTACTTC. Its translation: CASATSGASYEQYF. The whole variable domain, remainder taken from reference TRBV19 and TRBJ2-7, is DGGITQSPKYLFRKEGQNVTLSCEQNLNHDAMYWYRQDPGQGLRLIYYSQIVNDFQKGDIAEGYSVSREKKESFPLTVTSAQKNPTAFYLCASATSGASYEQYFGPGTRLTVT.

This clone was seen a single time. The J gene is TRBJ2-2, the V gene TRBV18; D is ambiguous. The CDR3 covers 14 residues. Deletions cut 4 bases from V and 1 base from J, with 7 bases between. The V gene's germline CDR1 is KGHSH and CDR2 LQKENI. The CDR3 coding sequence is TGTGCCAGCTCACTGAATAGGAACACCGGGGAGCTGTTTTTT. Its protein product is CASSLNRNTGELFF.

This clone was picked up one time. This rearrangement joins TRBV2 to TRBJ2-1; D perhaps matches TRBD1 (8 bases). From germline, CDR1 is SNHLY and CDR2 FYNNEI. Trimming took 3 bases from V and 9 from J, leaving 12 bases between them. The CDR3 is 13 amino acids. This CDR3 is CASSEYRGGEQFF. CDR3 DNA sequence: TGTGCCAGCAGTGAGTACAGGGGGGGTGAGCAGTTCTTC.

The rearrangement links TRBV7-8 to TRBJ2-5, with D perhaps matching TRBD1 (5 bases). Trimming left V 5 bases short and J 3 bases short, with 10 bases between. This CDR3 has 13 amino acids. Germline lookup yields CDR1 SGHVS and CDR2 FQNEAQ. This CDR3 is CASSTGREETQYF. The CDR3 DNA follows: TGTGCCAGCAGCACGGGCAGGGAAGAGACCCAGTACTTC.

The chain couples TRBV7-8 to TRBJ2-7; 11 nucleotides line up with TRBD2. There are 18 residues in the CDR3. V lost 3 bases and J lost 0; bases outside the gene matches: 10. Per the germline V gene, CDR1 is SGHVS and CDR2 is FQNEAQ. The CDR3 nucleotides read TGTGCCAGCAGCTTCGGGCTAGCGGGGGGTTCAAGCTCCTACGAGCAGTACTTC. It yields the protein CASSFGLAGGSSSYEQYF.

The rearrangement joins TRBV28 to TRBJ1-5, with 8 nucleotides matching TRBD1. The germline V gene has CDR1 MDHEN and CDR2 SYDVKM. J gave up 5 bases and V 6 bases, and 15 bases lay outside the gene matches. The CDR3 length is 17 residues. CDR3 in DNA: TGTGCCAGCAGCGTGGGGACAGGTAGGCTTACCCATCAGCCCCAGCATTTT. Amino acid sequence: CASSVGTGRLTHQPQHF.

This rearrangement joins TRBV7-7 to TRBJ2-2; possible D gene TRBD1, 5 bases. V was clipped by 3 bases and J by 7 bases, with 9 bases between them. Looked up from germline, CDR1 is SSHAT and CDR2 is FNYEAQ (reference sequence). CDR3 length equals 13 residues. For the CDR3, the DNA is TGTGCCAGCAGCTTCAGGCAGGGCGGGGAGCTGTTTTTT. It is translated as CASSFRQGGELFF.

The chain is built from TRBV5-1 and TRBJ2-5; D not resolved. Germline assignment: CDR1 SGHRS and CDR2 YFSETQ. Trimming removed 4 bases from V and 5 bases from J, with 18 bases in between. The CDR3 is 15 residues long. DNA for the CDR3: TGCGCCAGCAGCCCCAGCGCCGGCATATTGGAGACCCAGTACTTC. Translated: CASSPSAGILETQYF.

A remark on this clone: The junction departs from the called germline gene at one end, perhaps through a read error. This chain connects TRBV27 to TRBJ2-6; maybe TRBD1 (5 bases). Germline V gene data show CDR1 as MNHEY and CDR2 as SMNVEV (reference sequence). The CDR3 length is 18 residues. The CDR3 is CASSFRPGWTAGANGLTF. In nucleotides, the CDR3 is TGTGCCAGCAGTTTTCGGCCAGGGTGGACCGCTGGGGCCAACGGCCTGACTTTC.

The chain is built from TRBV29-1 and TRBJ1-1; D may be TRBD1 (6 bases). The CDR3 has 13 residues. Germline V lookup: CDR1 SQVTM, CDR2 ANQGSEA. The V gene lost 6 bases and the J gene lost 0 bases, with 11 bases spanning the gap. The CDR3 here is CSVNRELNTEAFF. CDR3 bases: TGCAGCGTAAACAGGGAACTGAACACTGAAGCTTTCTTT.

The chain links TRBV15 to TRBJ2-5; 11 bases line up with TRBD1. CDR1 is LNHNV, CDR2 YYDKDF, per germline (reference sequence). With V trimmed by 6 bases and J by 4 bases, 10 bases remained unmatched. CDR3 length: 16 amino acids. As DNA, the CDR3 is TGTGCCACCAGAGCCGGGACAGGGGGTCTTGCAGAGACCCAGTACTTC. Translated, it gives CATRAGTGGLAETQYF.

The genes are TRBV13 and TRBJ1-1; 7 nucleotides match TRBD1. This CDR3 has 14 residues. V was clipped by 3 bases and J by 3 bases; unmatched bases: 4. Germline loops: CDR1 PRHDT, CDR2 FYEKMQ (reference sequence). CDR3 DNA sequence: TGTGCCAGCAGCTTCAACAGGGGTCACACTGAAGCTTTCTTT. This encodes CASSFNRGHTEAFF.

With regard to this clone: One junction end disagrees with the germline gene, perhaps due to a read error. The chain combines TRBV7-9 with TRBJ2-7; D unclear. The germline gives CDR1 SEHNR, CDR2 FQNEAQ (reference sequence). CDR3 length: 13 residues. The CDR3 loop reads CSSSFQGVNEQYF. The CDR3 DNA follows: TGTTCCAGCAGCTTCCAAGGAGTCAACGAGCAGTACTTC.

The chain joins TRBV6-4 to TRBJ2-1; possibly TRBD1 for D (5 bases). The CDR3 has 15 amino acids. V was pared by 4 bases and J by 4 bases, with 14 bases between. The V gene's germline CDR1 is MRHNA and CDR2 SNTAGT. The CDR3 spells CASSAQGAPYNEQFF. CDR3 nucleotide sequence: TGTGCCAGCAGTGCGCAAGGGGCGCCGTACAATGAGCAGTTCTTC.

The table lists this clone with a few counts. CDR3 sequence (DNA): TGTGCCAGCAGTGCCGGGACTAGCGGGGCCAATGAGCAGTTCTTC. Translated, it gives CASSAGTSGANEQFF. The chain employs TRBV27 and TRBJ2-1, with TRBD2 matching over 13 bases. The length of the CDR3 is 15 residues. The V gene end was trimmed by 5 bases and the J gene end by 6 bases; junction bases not matched to a gene: 4. Germline V lookup: CDR1 MNHEY, CDR2 SMNVEV (reference sequence).

The chain employs TRBV5-1 and TRBJ2-1; TRBD1 matches at 10 bases. CDR1 and CDR2 (germline): SGHRS, YFSETQ. The J segment lost 6 bases and the V segment lost 0 bases, leaving 3 bases of the junction unmatched. The CDR3 sequence is 15 residues long. CDR3 sequence (DNA): TGCGCCAGCAGCTTGGGGGGGACAGGGGTCAATGAGCAGTTCTTC. This gives the protein CASSLGGTGVNEQFF.

The rearrangement uses TRBV14 and TRBJ2-7, with a tentative D call TRBD1 (6 bases). The CDR3 runs to 14 residues. Trimming shortened V by 4 bases and J by 0 bases, and 10 bases separated the two germline ends. The V gene's germline CDR1 is SGHDN and CDR2 FVKESK. CDR3 region: CASSRSRGSYEQYF. The CDR3 DNA is TGTGCCAGCAGCCGCAGCAGGGGCTCCTACGAGCAGTACTTC.

The J gene is TRBJ1-1, the V gene TRBV19; D is undetermined. Germline V gives CDR1 LNHDA, CDR2 SQIVND (reference sequence). V lost 0 bases, J lost 1 base, and 6 bases lay in between. The CDR3 spans 14 residues. As DNA, the CDR3 is TGTGCCAGTAGTATAGATCGGAGGAACACTGAAGCTTTCTTT. This encodes CASSIDRRNTEAFF.

The rearrangement joins TRBV7-9 to TRBJ2-1; 14 bases line up with TRBD2. The CDR3 is made up of 15 amino acids. Germline assignment: CDR1 SEHNR and CDR2 FQNEAQ (reference sequence). V shed 5 bases and J 7 bases; nucleotides not matched to a gene: 4. The CDR3 coding sequence is TGTGCCAGCAGCCGGAGGACTAGCGGGGGGAATGAGCAGTTCTTC. This translates into CASSRRTSGGNEQFF.

The chain joins TRBV18 to TRBJ1-2, with a possible D match to TRBD1 (5 bases). The CDR3 consists of 13 residues. In germline, CDR1 is KGHSH, CDR2 LQKENI. Trimming shortened V by 6 bases and J by 2 bases, and 10 bases separated the two germline ends. The CDR3 is CASSGQGNYGYTF. CDR3 DNA: TGTGCCAGCTCGGGGCAGGGCAACTATGGCTACACCTTC. Drawing the rest from reference TRBV18 and TRBJ1-2, the complete variable domain is NAGVMQNPRHLVRRRGQEARLRCSPMKGHSHVYWYRQLPEEGLKFMVYLQKENIIDESGMPKERFSAEFPKEGPSILRIQQVVRGDSAAYFCASSGQGNYGYTFGSGTRLTVV.

There are a few counts of this clone. The CDR3 nucleotides read TGTGCCAGCAGCTTGGCGGGTGCCGGGAGAGGGTCCTACGAGCAGTACTTC. Translated: CASSLAGAGRGSYEQYF. The chain links TRBV5-6 to TRBJ2-7; the D gene is possibly TRBD2 (6 bases). V lost 0 bases and J lost 1, with 17 bases in between. In germline, CDR1 is SGHDT, CDR2 YYEEEE. The CDR3 is 17 amino acids.

The gene calls are TRBV25-1 and TRBJ2-7; 9 nucleotides align to TRBD1. The CDR3 length is 15 residues. Germline CDR1 is MGHDK and CDR2 is SYGVNS. V lost 2 bases, J lost 5 bases, and 7 bases stayed unmatched. The CDR3 loop reads CASSEPGDRDHEQYF. For the CDR3, the DNA is TGTGCCAGCAGTGAACCGGGGGACAGGGACCACGAGCAGTACTTC.